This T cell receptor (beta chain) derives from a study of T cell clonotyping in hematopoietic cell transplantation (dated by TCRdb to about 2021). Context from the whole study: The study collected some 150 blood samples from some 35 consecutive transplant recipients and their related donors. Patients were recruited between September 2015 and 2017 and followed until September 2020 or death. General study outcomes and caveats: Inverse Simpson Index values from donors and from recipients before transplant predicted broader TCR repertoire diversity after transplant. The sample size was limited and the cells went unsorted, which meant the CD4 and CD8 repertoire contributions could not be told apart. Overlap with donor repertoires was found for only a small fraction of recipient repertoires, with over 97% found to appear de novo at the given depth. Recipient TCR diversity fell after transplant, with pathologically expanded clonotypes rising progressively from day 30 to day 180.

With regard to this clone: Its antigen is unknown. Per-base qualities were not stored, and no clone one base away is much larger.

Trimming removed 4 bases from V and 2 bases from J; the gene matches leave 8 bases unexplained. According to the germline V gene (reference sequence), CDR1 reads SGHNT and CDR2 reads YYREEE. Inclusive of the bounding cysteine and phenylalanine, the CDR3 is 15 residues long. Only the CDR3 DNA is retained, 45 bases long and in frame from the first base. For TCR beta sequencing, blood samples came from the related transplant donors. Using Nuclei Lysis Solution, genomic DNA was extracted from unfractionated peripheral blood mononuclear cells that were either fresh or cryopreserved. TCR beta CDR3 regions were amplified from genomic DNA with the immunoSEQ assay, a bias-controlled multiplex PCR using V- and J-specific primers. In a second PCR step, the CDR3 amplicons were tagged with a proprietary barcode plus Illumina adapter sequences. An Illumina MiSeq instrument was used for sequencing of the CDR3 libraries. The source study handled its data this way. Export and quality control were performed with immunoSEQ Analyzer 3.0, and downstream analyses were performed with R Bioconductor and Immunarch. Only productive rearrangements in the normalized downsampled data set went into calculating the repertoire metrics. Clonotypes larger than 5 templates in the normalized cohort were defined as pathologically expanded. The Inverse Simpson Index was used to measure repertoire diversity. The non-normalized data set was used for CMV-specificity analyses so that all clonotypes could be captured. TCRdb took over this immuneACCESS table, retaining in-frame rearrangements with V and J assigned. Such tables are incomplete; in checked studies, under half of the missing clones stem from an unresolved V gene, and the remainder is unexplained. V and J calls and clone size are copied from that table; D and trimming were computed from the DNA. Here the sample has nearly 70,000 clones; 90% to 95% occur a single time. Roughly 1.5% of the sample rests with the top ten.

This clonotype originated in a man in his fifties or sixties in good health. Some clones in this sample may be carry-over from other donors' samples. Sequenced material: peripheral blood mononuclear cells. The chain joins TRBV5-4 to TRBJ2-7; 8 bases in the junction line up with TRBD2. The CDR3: CASSPREGGTYEQYF. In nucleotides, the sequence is TGTGCCAGCAGCCCCCGGGAGGGTGGGACCTACGAGCAGTACTTC.